This TCR beta chain was sequenced during a study of control samples from healthy donors and cancer patients. Unmatched junction bases numbered 5, after V lost 3 bases and J lost 4 bases. This CDR3 contains 15 residues. Germline lookup yields CDR1 SGHAT and CDR2 FQNNGV. Profiling relied on immunoSEQ multiplex PCR, and the TCRdb table lists in-frame clones only, not all of them. This table holds roughly 120,000 clones, around nine tenths found once. This sequence originates from a man aged 45-65 years in good health. The chain combines TRBV11-2 with TRBJ2-3, with 9 nucleotides matching TRBD1. The sequenced material came from blood. The CDR3 loop is CASSFGQGQADTQYF. The CDR3 DNA reads TGTGCCAGCAGCTTTGGACAGGGGCAAGCAGATACGCAGTATTTT.